This T cell receptor (beta chain) was retrieved from a study of T cell repertoires in cytomegalovirus infection. The study, taken as a whole, reports: HLA-C-restricted, CMV-specific TCR beta clonotypes were dominant ex vivo. Cumulated frequencies of public TCR beta families served to identify carriers of CMV plus the relevant HLA.

V was pared by 4 bases and J by 5 bases, with 15 bases between. Germline values: CDR1 MNHNY, CDR2 SVGAGI (reference sequence). The CDR3 sequence is 14 residues long. TCRdb itself ran the reads through MiXCR, one entry per CDR3 protein. The repertoire consists of 100,000 to 120,000 distinct CDR3 sequences, with over 30% occurring once and the leading ten covering less than 45%. This clonotype has a handful of counts. Its antigen is undetermined. The source is a human donor in good health (CMV status not recorded). Some clones in this sample may be carry-over from other donors' samples. This specimen consisted of CD8+ T cells from cultured PBMCs, obtained from culture after CMV antigen stimulation. The chain carries TRBV6-6 and TRBJ2-7; no clear D. The CDR3 nucleotides read TGTGCCAGCAGTTCTGGCCTCCCTCCAGACGAGCAGTACTTC. Encoded protein: CASSSGLPPDEQYF.